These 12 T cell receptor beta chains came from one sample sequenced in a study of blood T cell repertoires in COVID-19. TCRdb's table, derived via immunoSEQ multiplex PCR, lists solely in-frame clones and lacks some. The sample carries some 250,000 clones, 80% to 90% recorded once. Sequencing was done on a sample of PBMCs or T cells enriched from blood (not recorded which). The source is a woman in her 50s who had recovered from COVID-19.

For the CDR3, the DNA is TGCGCCAGCAGCCCAGGGGGTAGGGGCGGAGGCTACACCTTC. This sequence encodes CASSPGGRGGGYTF. The genes are TRBV5-1 and TRBJ1-2, with TRBD1 matching 7 bases. This CDR3 has 14 amino acids. V trimming: 4 bases; J trimming: 8 bases; junction bases outside the gene matches: 11. Germline V gives CDR1 SGHRS, CDR2 YFSETQ.

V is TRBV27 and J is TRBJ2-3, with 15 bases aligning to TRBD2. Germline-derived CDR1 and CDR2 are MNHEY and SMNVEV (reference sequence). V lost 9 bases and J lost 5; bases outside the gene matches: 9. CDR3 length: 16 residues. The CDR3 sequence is CASKPGLAGGQDTQYF. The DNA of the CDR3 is TGTGCCAGTAAGCCGGGACTAGCGGGAGGCCAAGATACGCAGTATTTT.

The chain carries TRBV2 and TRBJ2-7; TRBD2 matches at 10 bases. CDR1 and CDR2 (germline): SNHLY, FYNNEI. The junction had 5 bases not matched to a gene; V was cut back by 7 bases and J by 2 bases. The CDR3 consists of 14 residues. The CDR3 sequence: CASNILAGPYEQYF. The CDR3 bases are TGTGCCAGCAATATACTAGCGGGGCCCTACGAGCAGTACTTC.

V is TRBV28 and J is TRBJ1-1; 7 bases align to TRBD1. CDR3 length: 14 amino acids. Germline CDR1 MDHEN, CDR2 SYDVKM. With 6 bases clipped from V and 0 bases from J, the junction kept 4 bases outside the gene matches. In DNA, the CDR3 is TGTGCCAGCAGACCCGGGACAGTGAACACTGAAGCTTTCTTT. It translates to CASRPGTVNTEAFF.

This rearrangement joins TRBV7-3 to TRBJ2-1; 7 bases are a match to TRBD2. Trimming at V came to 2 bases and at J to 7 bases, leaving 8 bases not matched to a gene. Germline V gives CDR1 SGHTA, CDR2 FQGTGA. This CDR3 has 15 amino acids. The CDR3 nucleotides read TGTGCCAGCAGCTTAGGTTTCGGCGGGGGAAATGAGCAGTTCTTC. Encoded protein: CASSLGFGGGNEQFF.

DNA for the CDR3: TGTGCCAGCAGCCCCCCCAGAAGCGGGAGAAAATCCTACGAGCAGTACTTC. Its translation: CASSPPRSGRKSYEQYF. The chain is built from TRBV7-2 and TRBJ2-7, with TRBD2 matching over 8 bases. Germline CDR1 reads SGHTA; CDR2 reads FQGNSA. The junction had 13 bases not matched to a gene; V was cut back by 5 bases and J by 1 base. The CDR3 has 17 residues. Based on the CDR3 plus reference TRBV7-2 and TRBJ2-7, the full variable domain is GAGVSQSPSNKVTEKGKDVELRCDPISGHTALYWYRQSLGQGLEFLIYFQGNSAPDKSGLPSDRFSAERTGGSVSTLTIQRTQQEDSAVYLCASSPPRSGRKSYEQYFGPGTRLTVT.

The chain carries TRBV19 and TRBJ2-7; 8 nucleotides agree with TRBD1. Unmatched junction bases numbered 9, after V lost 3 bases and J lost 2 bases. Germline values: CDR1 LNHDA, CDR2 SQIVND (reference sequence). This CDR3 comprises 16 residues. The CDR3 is CASSMTAGGNPYEQYF. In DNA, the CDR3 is TGTGCCAGTAGTATGACCGCAGGGGGCAACCCCTACGAGCAGTACTTC.

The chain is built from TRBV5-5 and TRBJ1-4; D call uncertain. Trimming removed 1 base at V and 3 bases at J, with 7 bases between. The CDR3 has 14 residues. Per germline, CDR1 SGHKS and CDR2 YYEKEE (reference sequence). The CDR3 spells CASSLSHSNEKLFF. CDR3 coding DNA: TGTGCCAGCAGCTTGAGCCATTCTAATGAAAAACTGTTTTTT. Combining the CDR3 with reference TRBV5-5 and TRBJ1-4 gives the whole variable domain DAGVTQSPTHLIKTRGQQVTLRCSPISGHKSVSWYQQVLGQGPQFIFQYYEKEERGRGNFPDRFSARQFPNYSSELNVNALLLGDSALYLCASSLSHSNEKLFFGSGTQLSVL.

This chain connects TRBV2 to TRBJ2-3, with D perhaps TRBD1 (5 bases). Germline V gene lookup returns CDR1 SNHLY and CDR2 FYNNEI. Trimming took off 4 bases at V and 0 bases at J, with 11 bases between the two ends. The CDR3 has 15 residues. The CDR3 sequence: CASSGGAGSTDTQYF. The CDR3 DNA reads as TGTGCCAGCAGTGGTGGGGCAGGGAGCACAGATACGCAGTATTTT.

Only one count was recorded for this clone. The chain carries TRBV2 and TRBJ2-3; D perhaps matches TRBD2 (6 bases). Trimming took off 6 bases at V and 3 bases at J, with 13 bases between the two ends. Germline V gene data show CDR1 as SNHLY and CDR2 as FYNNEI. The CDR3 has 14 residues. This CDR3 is CASSILLATDTQYF. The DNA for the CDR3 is TGTGCCAGCAGCATCCTACTAGCTACAGATACGCAGTATTTT.

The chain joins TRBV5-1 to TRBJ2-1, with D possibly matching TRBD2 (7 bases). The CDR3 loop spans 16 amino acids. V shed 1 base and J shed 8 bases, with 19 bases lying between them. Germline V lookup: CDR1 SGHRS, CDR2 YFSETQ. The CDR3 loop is CASSLYFHGGLDEQFF. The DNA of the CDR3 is TGCGCCAGCAGCTTGTACTTCCACGGGGGGCTCGATGAGCAGTTCTTC.

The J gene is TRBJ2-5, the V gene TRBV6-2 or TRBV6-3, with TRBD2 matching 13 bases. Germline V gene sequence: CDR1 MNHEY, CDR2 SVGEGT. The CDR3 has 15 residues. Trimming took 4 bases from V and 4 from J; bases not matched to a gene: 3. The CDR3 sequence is CASSSGLAGVETQYF. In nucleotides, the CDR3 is TGTGCCAGCAGTTCAGGACTAGCGGGAGTAGAGACCCAGTACTTC.